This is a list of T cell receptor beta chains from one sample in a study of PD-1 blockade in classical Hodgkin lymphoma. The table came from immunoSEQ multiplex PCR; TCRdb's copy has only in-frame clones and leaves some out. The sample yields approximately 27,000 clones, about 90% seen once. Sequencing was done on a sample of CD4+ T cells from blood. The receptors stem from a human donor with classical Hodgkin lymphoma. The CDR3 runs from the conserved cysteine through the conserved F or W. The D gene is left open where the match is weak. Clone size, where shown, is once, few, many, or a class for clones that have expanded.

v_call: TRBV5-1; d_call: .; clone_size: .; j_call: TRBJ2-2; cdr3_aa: CASSFYTGELFF; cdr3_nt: TGCGCCAGCAGCTTTTACACCGGGGAGCTGTTTTTT
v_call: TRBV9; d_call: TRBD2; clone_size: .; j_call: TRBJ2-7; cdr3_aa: CASSVGGSGSQQEQYF; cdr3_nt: TGTGCCAGCAGCGTAGGAGGAAGCGGGAGCCAGCAGGAGCAGTACTTC
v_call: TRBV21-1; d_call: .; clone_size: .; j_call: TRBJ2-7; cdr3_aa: CASSTSSTQRIPESIPSYEQYF; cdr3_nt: TGTGCCAGCAGCACCTCCTCGACACAGAGGATCCCTGAGTCTATTCCCTCCTACGAGCAGTACTTC
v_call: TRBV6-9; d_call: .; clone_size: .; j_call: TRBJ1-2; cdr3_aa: CASSPRDLYYGYTF; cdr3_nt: TGTGCCAGCAGCCCCCGGGATCTCTACTATGGCTACACCTTC
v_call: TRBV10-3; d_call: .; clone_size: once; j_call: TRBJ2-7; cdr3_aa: CAISESQTSYEQYF; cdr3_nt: TGTGCCATCAGTGAGAGTCAGACCTCCTACGAGCAGTACTTC
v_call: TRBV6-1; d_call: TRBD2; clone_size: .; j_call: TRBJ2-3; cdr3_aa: CASSGPGLVPTTQYF; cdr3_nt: TGTGCCAGCAGTGGGCCCGGACTAGTACCTACCACGCAGTATTTT
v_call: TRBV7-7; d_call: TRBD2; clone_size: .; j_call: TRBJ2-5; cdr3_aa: CASSLEASSGGETQYF; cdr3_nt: TGTGCCAGCAGCTTAGAGGCGTCTAGCGGGGGAGAGACCCAGTACTTC
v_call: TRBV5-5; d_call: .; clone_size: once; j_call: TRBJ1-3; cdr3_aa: CASSASVRVEVGNTIYF; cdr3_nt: TGTGCCAGCAGCGCGTCAGTGAGGGTGGAAGTTGGAAACACCATATATTTT
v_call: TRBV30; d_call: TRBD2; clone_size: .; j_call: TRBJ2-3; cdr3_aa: CAWSTGGNTQYF; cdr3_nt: TGTGCCTGGAGTACCGGGGGGAATACGCAGTATTTT
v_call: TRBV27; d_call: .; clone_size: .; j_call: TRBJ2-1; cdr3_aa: CASSQDWYNEQFF; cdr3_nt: TGTGCCAGCAGTCAAGACTGGTACAATGAGCAGTTCTTC
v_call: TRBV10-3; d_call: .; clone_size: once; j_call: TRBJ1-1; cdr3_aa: CATTQGPAAEAFF; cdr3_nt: TGTGCCACAACACAGGGCCCTGCGGCTGAAGCTTTCTTT
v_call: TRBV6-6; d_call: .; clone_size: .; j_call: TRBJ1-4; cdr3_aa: CASSIPTRSLREKLFF; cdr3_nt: TGTGCCAGCAGCATCCCTACCAGGTCCCTTCGGGAAAAACTGTTTTTT
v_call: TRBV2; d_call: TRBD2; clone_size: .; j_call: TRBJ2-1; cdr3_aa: CASVGAGGPIYNEQFF; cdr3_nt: TGTGCCAGCGTGGGGGCGGGAGGCCCTATTTACAATGAGCAGTTCTTC
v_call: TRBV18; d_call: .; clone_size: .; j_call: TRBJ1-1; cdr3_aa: CASSQNYDFGGGNTEAFF; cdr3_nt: TGTGCCAGCTCACAGAACTACGATTTCGGGGGGGGGAACACTGAAGCTTTCTTT
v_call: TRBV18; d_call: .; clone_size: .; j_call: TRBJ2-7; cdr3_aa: CASSVGINYEQYF; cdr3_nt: TGTGCCAGCTCCGTGGGGATAAACTACGAGCAGTACTTC
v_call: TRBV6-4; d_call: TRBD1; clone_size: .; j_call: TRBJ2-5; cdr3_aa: CASSDSVDRVPQATQYF; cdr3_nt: TGTGCCAGCAGTGACTCCGTGGACAGGGTCCCGCAAGCGACCCAGTACTTC
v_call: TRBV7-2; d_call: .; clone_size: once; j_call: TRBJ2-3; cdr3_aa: CASSVTTDTQYF; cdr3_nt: TGTGCCAGCAGCGTAACCACAGATACGCAGTATTTT
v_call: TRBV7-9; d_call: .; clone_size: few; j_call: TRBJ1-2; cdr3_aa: CASSLIRQSYYGYTF; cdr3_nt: TGTGCCAGCAGCTTGATAAGACAATCCTACTATGGCTACACCTTC
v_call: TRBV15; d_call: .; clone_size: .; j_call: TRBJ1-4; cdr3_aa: CATSGQLGGNEKLFF; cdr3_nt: TGTGCCACCAGCGGACAATTGGGCGGTAATGAAAAACTGTTTTTT
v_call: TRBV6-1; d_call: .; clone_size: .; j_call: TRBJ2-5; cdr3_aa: CASSEELYRTQYF; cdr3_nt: TGTGCCAGCAGTGAAGAACTTTACCGGACCCAGTACTTC
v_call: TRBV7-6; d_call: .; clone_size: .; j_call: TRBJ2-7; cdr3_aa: CASSSPGGTYEQYF; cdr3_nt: TGTGCCAGCAGCAGTCCAGGGGGGACCTACGAGCAGTACTTC
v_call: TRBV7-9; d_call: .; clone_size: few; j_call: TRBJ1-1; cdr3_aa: CASIYDGVNTEAFF; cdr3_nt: TGTGCCAGCATCTATGACGGGGTGAACACTGAAGCTTTCTTT